The following is a T cell receptor (beta chain) sequence with its context. The record originates from a study of blood T cell repertoires in COVID-19. Study-level background: Samples taken during acute and convalescent COVID-19 were collected in the United States, Italy and Spain. Sources were T cells, B-cell-depleted T cells, or PBMCs; the material itself was cDNA or gDNA.

Everyone who took part was roughly 18 to 89 years old, and they came from about 23 US areas. Which cohort a participant joined came from the clinical history participants gave. Losses at the gene ends were 4 bases for V and 2 bases for J; bases not matched to a gene: 7. Germline V CDR1 and CDR2: SGHTS, YDEGEE. This CDR3 region has 16 residues. Produced via immunoSEQ multiplex PCR; TCRdb's table is partial and in-frame only. The sample lists about 300,000 clones; around 90% were seen once. This chain links TRBV5-8 with TRBJ2-2, with TRBD2 matching 8 bases. Sample: PBMCs or T cells enriched from blood (not recorded which). The TCR comes from a woman between 40 and 50 years old who had recovered from COVID-19. CDR3 sequence reads: CASSTLAGKNTGELFF. The CDR3 DNA is TGTGCCAGCAGCACTCTAGCGGGCAAAAACACCGGGGAGCTGTTTTTT. The whole variable domain, remainder taken from reference TRBV5-8 and TRBJ2-2, is EAGVTQSPTHLIKTRGQQATLRCSPISGHTSVYWYQQALGLGLQFLLWYDEGEERNRGNFPPRFSGRQFPNYSSELNVNALELEDSALYLCASSTLAGKNTGELFFGEGSRLTVL.